Below are 8 T cell receptor beta chains sequenced from a single sample in a study of a mutant IDH1 vaccine in newly diagnosed glioma. Time point noted: week 11, during vaccination. It was 300 ug of mutant IDH1 20-mer peptide that made up each vaccine dose, given with topical imiquimod. These receptors have no known antigen. Sequencing used immunoSEQ multiplex PCR; TCRdb keeps in-frame clones, though not all of them. The sample consists of about 25,000 clones, 65% to 85% of them appearing once. The material sequenced was PBMCs, taken from a glioma patient whose treatment included an IDH1 peptide vaccine. These receptor sequences come from a woman under 30 with glioma.

The chain recombines TRBV28 with TRBJ2-2, with 7 bases that match TRBD1. The CDR3 has 15 residues. Germline loops: CDR1 MDHEN, CDR2 SYDVKM. The V and J ends lost 5 bases and 2 bases, in that order; junction bases with no gene match: 5. The CDR3 here is CASSIDRENTGELFF. The DNA for the CDR3 is TGTGCCAGCAGTATCGACAGGGAAAACACCGGGGAGCTGTTTTTT.

J is TRBJ2-1 and V is TRBV7-6; a weak D match, TRBD2 (5 bases). The V end was cut by 5 bases, the J end by 6 bases, with 11 bases between. The CDR3 is 13 amino acids. Germline V gives CDR1 SGHVS, CDR2 FNYEAQ. The CDR3 reads CASSGRVANEQFF. DNA for the CDR3: TGTGCCAGCAGCGGGAGAGTAGCCAATGAGCAGTTCTTC.

This clone turned up a few times. This chain uses TRBV10-3 with TRBJ1-1; possible D gene TRBD1, 6 bases. CDR3 length equals 14 residues. Germline values: CDR1 ENHRY, CDR2 SYGVKD. Trimming stripped 6 bases from V and 3 bases from J, with 14 bases between. The CDR3 protein is CAISNTGLHTEAFF. CDR3 bases: TGTGCCATCAGCAACACAGGGTTACACACTGAAGCTTTCTTT.

This clone was seen more than once but under ten times. The chain is built from TRBV20-1 and TRBJ2-4, with D unresolved. V lost 6 bases, J lost 8 bases, and 11 bases lay in between. CDR1 is DFQATT, CDR2 SNEGSKA, per germline (reference sequence). This CDR3 is built from 11 residues. CDR3 protein: CSAMLLDIQYF. For the CDR3, the DNA is TGCAGTGCGATGCTGTTGGACATTCAGTACTTC.

This clone was seen once. This chain connects TRBV7-2 to TRBJ2-3; D gene ambiguous. The V end lost 0 bases, the J end lost 6 bases, and 7 bases lay between the germline ends. This CDR3 contains 13 residues. CDR1 and CDR2 (germline): SGHTA, FQGNSA. The CDR3 bases are TGTGCCAGCAGCTTAGCGGAAAGGGATACGCAGTATTTT. It specifies CASSLAERDTQYF.

The gene calls are TRBV5-5 and TRBJ1-5; D not certain. The CDR3 covers 14 residues. Germline V gene sequence: CDR1 SGHKS, CDR2 YYEKEE (reference sequence). Trimming took off 4 bases at V and 2 bases at J, with 10 bases between the two ends. The CDR3 DNA sequence: TGTGCCAGCAGCGGTGGGGTTGGCAATCAGCCCCAGCATTTT. Protein product: CASSGGVGNQPQHF.

The chain is built from TRBV5-4 and TRBJ1-2; D remains ambiguous. Trimming cost V 0 bases and J 1 base, with 7 bases left between them. This CDR3 is 14 amino acids long. Germline lookup yields CDR1 SGHNT and CDR2 YYREEE (reference sequence). The CDR3 spells CASSLAGDNYGYTF. The CDR3 region has the DNA TGTGCCAGCAGCTTGGCCGGGGATAACTATGGCTACACCTTC.

The rearrangement joins TRBV11-2 to TRBJ1-5; D is uncertain. Germline V gives CDR1 SGHAT, CDR2 FQNNGV. The CDR3 is 13 residues long. The V end lost 3 bases, the J end lost 4 bases, and 7 bases lay between the germline ends. The CDR3 sequence: CASSFNGNQPQHF. The CDR3 DNA sequence: TGTGCCAGCAGCTTTAATGGGAATCAGCCCCAGCATTTT.